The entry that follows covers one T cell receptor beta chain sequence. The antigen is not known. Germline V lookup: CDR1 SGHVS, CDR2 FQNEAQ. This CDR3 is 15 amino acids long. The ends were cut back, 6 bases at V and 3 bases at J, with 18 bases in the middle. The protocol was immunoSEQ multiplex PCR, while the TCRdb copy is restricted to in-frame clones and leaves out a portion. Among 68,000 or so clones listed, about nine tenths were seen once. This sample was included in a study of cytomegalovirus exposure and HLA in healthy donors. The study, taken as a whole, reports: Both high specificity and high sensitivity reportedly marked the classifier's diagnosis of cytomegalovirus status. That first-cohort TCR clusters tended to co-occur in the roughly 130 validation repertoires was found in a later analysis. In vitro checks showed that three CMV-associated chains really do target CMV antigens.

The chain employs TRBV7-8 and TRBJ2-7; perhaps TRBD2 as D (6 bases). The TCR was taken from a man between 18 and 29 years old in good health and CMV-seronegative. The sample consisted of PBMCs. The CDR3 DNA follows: TGTGCCAGCAGGGTAAGCAGCGGGCCTGTCTACGAGCAGTACTTC. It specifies CASRVSSGPVYEQYF.